A single sample gave rise to the 30 T cell receptor beta chains below, sequenced in a study of T cell repertoires in aging, cancer and after chemotherapy. A mixed TRB-A/B primer pool amplified rearranged TRB by multiplex touch-down PCR. MiXCR, applied by TCRdb to the multiplex PCR reads, yields one record per CDR3 protein. Counted here are roughly 2,600 distinct CDR3 sequences, about 51% occurring once; the ten biggest clones make up approximately 35%. The template was genomic DNA from peripheral blood, not RNA. What was sequenced was blood. The receptors come from a human donor with a blood cancer. The donor label of this sample is uncertain.

V gene TRBV7-2 combines with J gene TRBJ2-3, with D perhaps TRBD2 (7 bases). The germline V gene encodes CDR1 SGHTA and CDR2 FQGNSA. The CDR3 extends over 15 amino acids. Trimming left V 5 bases short and J 2 bases short, with 14 bases between. CDR3 protein: CASSRGAGNTDTQYF. DNA for the CDR3: TGTGCCAGCAGCCGGGGGGCGGGGAACACAGATACGCAGTATTTT.

This clonotype has a handful of counts. J is TRBJ1-1 and V is TRBV20-1; 7 bases fit TRBD1. The V gene end was trimmed by 3 bases and the J gene end by 4 bases; junction bases not matched to a gene: 8. The CDR3 extends over 14 amino acids. Germline V CDR1 and CDR2: DFQATT, SNEGSKA (reference sequence). CDR3 sequence (DNA): TGCAGTGCTAGGGAAGGGTCAGGGGGCACTGAAGCTTTCTTT. It is translated as CSAREGSGGTEAFF.

This chain joins TRBV6-5 and TRBJ1-4, with TRBD1 identical over 7 bases. V dropped 2 bases and J dropped 5; count of bases not matched to a gene: 11. Germline V gene lookup returns CDR1 MNHEY and CDR2 SVGAGI. CDR3 length equals 17 residues. The CDR3, as DNA: TGTGCCAGCAGTTACGGCCTTCAGGGACAGAAGAATGAAAAACTGTTTTTT. As protein: CASSYGLQGQKNEKLFF.

This sequence joins TRBV19 and TRBJ2-1, with D possibly matching TRBD2 (6 bases). The CDR3 loop spans 13 amino acids. Germline V CDR1 and CDR2: LNHDA, SQIVND (reference sequence). Deletions cut 2 bases from V and 10 bases from J, with 12 bases between. CDR3 bases: TGTGCCAGTAGTATATCCGGGGGTGAGGAGCAGTTCTTC. It encodes CASSISGGEEQFF. Full variable domain (outside the CDR3, taken from reference TRBV19 and TRBJ2-1): DGGITQSPKYLFRKEGQNVTLSCEQNLNHDAMYWYRQDPGQGLRLIYYSQIVNDFQKGDIAEGYSVSREKKESFPLTVTSAQKNPTAFYLCASSISGGEEQFFGPGTRLTVL.

The V and J genes are TRBV6-2 or TRBV6-3 and TRBJ1-2, with D perhaps TRBD1 (5 bases). The V end was cut by 7 bases, the J end by 4 bases, with 13 bases between. The V gene's germline CDR1 is MNHEY and CDR2 SVGEGT. CDR3 length equals 13 residues. The CDR3 reads CASTFPGIYGYTF. CDR3 in DNA: TGTGCCAGCACCTTCCCAGGGATCTATGGCTACACCTTC.

The rearrangement uses TRBV18 and TRBJ2-7; TRBD1 matches 7 bases. Germline CDR1 reads KGHSH; CDR2 reads LQKENI. CDR3 length equals 15 residues. After removal of 5 bases from V and 2 bases from J, the junction contained 9 bases not matched to a gene. CDR3 residues: CASSALDRVTYEQYF. In DNA, the CDR3 is TGTGCCAGCTCAGCACTCGACAGGGTTACCTACGAGCAGTACTTC.

The genes are TRBV29-1 and TRBJ2-1; tentatively, D is TRBD1 (6 bases). Between the trimmed V and J ends, which lost 3 bases and 3 bases, there was a span of 12 bases. Germline CDR1 SQVTM, CDR2 ANQGSEA. The CDR3 length is 14 residues. CDR3 bases: TGCAGCGTTGACGCAGGGGTTATCTACAATGAGCAGTTCTTC. Amino acid sequence: CSVDAGVIYNEQFF.

V is TRBV19 and J is TRBJ2-7, with a possible D match to TRBD2 (5 bases). This CDR3 contains 13 residues. Trimming left V 4 bases short and J 6 bases short, with 13 bases between. Germline V gives CDR1 LNHDA, CDR2 SQIVND (reference sequence). In DNA, the CDR3 is TGTGCCAGTAGTACGTTCATGGGGAGCGAGCAGTACTTC. Encoded protein: CASSTFMGSEQYF.

The gene calls are TRBV12-5 and TRBJ2-1; 14 bases align to TRBD2. This CDR3 spans 15 amino acids. The junction had 9 bases not matched to a gene; V was cut back by 7 bases and J by 10 bases. Germline loops: CDR1 LGHNT, CDR2 FRNRAP. CDR3 residues: CASAPGTSGSQEQFF. CDR3 bases: TGTGCTAGTGCCCCTGGGACTAGCGGGAGCCAAGAGCAGTTCTTC. Looking up the rest from reference TRBV12-5 and TRBJ2-1 gives the full variable domain: DARVTQTPRHKVTEMGQEVTMRCQPILGHNTVFWYRQTMMQGLELLAYFRNRAPLDDSGMPKDRFSAEMPDATLATLKIQPSEPRDSAVYFCASAPGTSGSQEQFFGPGTRLTVL.

To note about this clonotype: This may be a read error, as it is one base from a much larger clone. The chain recombines TRBV6-2 or TRBV6-3 with TRBJ2-5; D not resolved. This CDR3 spans 14 amino acids. Germline lookup yields CDR1 MNHEY and CDR2 SVGEGT. The V end lost 0 bases, the J end lost 6 bases, and 11 bases lay between the germline ends. The CDR3 loop is CASSYSPRQKTQYF. The CDR3, as DNA: TGTGCCAGCAGTTACTCGCCTAGACAAAAGACCCAGTACTTC.

This clonotype is classed as medium-sized. This sequence joins TRBV7-9 and TRBJ2-5; weak D call: TRBD2 (5 bases). The V gene's germline CDR1 is SEHNR and CDR2 FQNEAQ (reference sequence). Trimming cost V 1 base and J 0 bases, with 12 bases left between them. The CDR3 has 16 residues. The CDR3 DNA sequence: TGTGCCAGCAGCTTAGGGGCGGGCGTGTACCAAGAGACCCAGTACTTC. Residues: CASSLGAGVYQETQYF.

Sample share makes this clonotype medium-sized. The genes are TRBV20-1 and TRBJ2-3, with 9 bases matching TRBD2. CDR3 length: 15 amino acids. Per the germline V gene, CDR1 is DFQATT and CDR2 is SNEGSKA (reference sequence). V trimming: 1 base; J trimming: 4 bases; junction bases outside the gene matches: 6. CDR3 sequence reads: CSARGRAGGADTQYF. CDR3 nucleotide sequence: TGCAGTGCTAGAGGAAGGGCGGGAGGGGCAGATACGCAGTATTTT.

This clonotype appeared a few times. The V and J genes are TRBV29-1 and TRBJ1-4, with a weak D call TRBD1 (6 bases). The V end was cut by 4 bases, the J end by 7 bases, with 16 bases between. The CDR3 is made up of 14 amino acids. Germline loops: CDR1 SQVTM, CDR2 ANQGSEA. This chain's CDR3 is CSVVSGGFSEKLFF. The CDR3 DNA follows: TGCAGCGTTGTATCTGGGGGCTTTTCTGAAAAACTGTTTTTT. Using reference TRBV29-1 and TRBJ1-4 for the parts outside the CDR3, the full variable domain is SAVISQKPSRDICQRGTSLTIQCQVDSQVTMMFWYRQQPGQSLTLIATANQGSEATYESGFVIDKFPISRPNLTFSTLTVSNMSPEDSSIYLCSVVSGGFSEKLFFGSGTQLSVL.

This clonotype has just a few counts. Here the CDR3 reads CSVDRTDSYEQYF. The CDR3 bases are TGCAGCGTGGACCGGACAGATTCCTACGAGCAGTACTTC. The V call is TRBV29-1, the J call TRBJ2-7; D is perhaps TRBD1 (6 bases). The CDR3 length is 13 residues. V lost 6 bases, J lost 1 base, and 13 bases lay in between. The germline V gene encodes CDR1 SQVTM and CDR2 ANQGSEA.

This chain joins TRBV5-4 and TRBJ1-2; D might be TRBD1 (6 bases). The germline CDR1 and CDR2 sequences are SGHNT and YYREEE (reference sequence). This CDR3 contains 15 residues. V was shortened by 0 bases and J by 9 bases, with 18 bases between the two germline ends. The CDR3 is CASSLGGAGDRRYTF. CDR3 nucleotides: TGTGCCAGCAGCTTGGGGGGGGCAGGGGACCGGCGCTACACCTTC.

This chain uses TRBV20-1 with TRBJ2-1; TRBD2 aligns across 10 bases. The germline CDR1 and CDR2 sequences are DFQATT and SNEGSKA (reference sequence). This CDR3 spans 15 amino acids. The trim removed 4 bases at V and 6 bases at J, leaving 9 bases unmatched. In nucleotides, the CDR3 is TGCAGTGCTATGAATAGCGGGAGGCCGACCAATGAGCAGTTCTTC. Translating it yields CSAMNSGRPTNEQFF.

The V gene is TRBV29-1, the J gene TRBJ2-5; D assignment may be TRBD1 or TRBD2 (5 bases each). This CDR3 region has 11 residues. V was cut by 3 bases and J by 4 bases, with 6 bases left in between. The germline V gene encodes CDR1 SQVTM and CDR2 ANQGSEA. This CDR3 reads CSVERGETQYF. Here the CDR3 DNA reads TGCAGCGTTGAGAGGGGAGAGACCCAGTACTTC.

CDR3 protein: CASSSQGSYGYTF. The CDR3 nucleotides read TGTGCCAGCAGCTCCCAGGGTAGCTATGGCTACACCTTC. V and J are TRBV11-3 and TRBJ1-2; TRBD1 might be the D (5 bases). The length of the CDR3 is 13 residues. CDR1 SGHNT and CDR2 YENEEA come from the germline V gene. Trimming stripped 4 bases from V and 4 bases from J, with 10 bases between.

Within the sample, this clonotype is large. The gene calls are TRBV27 and TRBJ2-2; D ambiguous. V was clipped by 1 base and J by 1 base, with 13 bases between them. This CDR3 is 17 amino acids long. CDR1 is MNHEY, CDR2 SMNVEV, per germline (reference sequence). The CDR3: CASSLLYGDLNTGELFF. The CDR3 nucleotides read TGTGCCAGCAGTTTATTATATGGGGATTTGAACACCGGGGAGCTGTTTTTT.

The table lists this clonotype with a few counts. This rearrangement joins TRBV27 to TRBJ2-1, with 9 bases matching TRBD1. Germline lookup yields CDR1 MNHEY and CDR2 SMNVEV (reference sequence). This CDR3 region has 15 residues. With 7 bases clipped from V and 7 bases from J, the junction kept 11 bases outside the gene matches. The CDR3 reads CASINTGGPGNEQFF. CDR3 DNA: TGTGCCAGCATCAACACAGGGGGCCCAGGGAATGAGCAGTTCTTC.

The gene calls are TRBV30 and TRBJ2-2; D uncertain. With 1 base removed from V and 4 bases from J, the gap between germline ends came to 7 bases. There are 13 residues in the CDR3. Germline V CDR1 and CDR2: GTSNPN, SVGIG (reference sequence). CDR3 DNA: TGTGCCTGGAGTGGTGCTGCCACCGGGGAGCTGTTTTTT. Translation: CAWSGAATGELFF.

The rearrangement uses TRBV6-5 and TRBJ1-4; TRBD1 matches 7 bases. Trimming took 5 bases from V and 11 from J; bases not matched to a gene: 11. Germline V gene data show CDR1 as MNHEY and CDR2 as SVGAGI. The length of the CDR3 is 14 residues. The CDR3: CASSRQGVGGKLFF. In DNA form, the CDR3 reads TGTGCCAGCAGTAGACAGGGTGTAGGAGGGAAACTGTTTTTT.

This clonotype has a single count. The chain uses TRBV27 and TRBJ2-2; 10 bases fit TRBD2. J gave up 5 bases and V 1 base, and 7 bases lay outside the gene matches. The CDR3 consists of 17 residues. Germline V lookup: CDR1 MNHEY, CDR2 SMNVEV (reference sequence). The DNA of the CDR3 is TGTGCCAGCAGTTTATGGGTAGCGGGAGGAAATACCGGGGAGCTGTTTTTT. Amino acid sequence: CASSLWVAGGNTGELFF.

This clonotype was observed a few times. The chain links TRBV7-6 to TRBJ2-3; D may be TRBD1 (5 bases). V was clipped by 1 base and J by 2 bases, with 7 bases between them. The germline CDR1 and CDR2 sequences are SGHVS and FNYEAQ. The CDR3 has 14 amino acids. CDR3 amino acids: CASSLDRNTDTQYF. CDR3 bases: TGTGCCAGCAGCTTAGACAGGAACACAGATACGCAGTATTTT. Complete variable domain (other parts from reference TRBV7-6 and TRBJ2-3): GAGVSQSPRYKVTKRGQDVALRCDPISGHVSLYWYRQALGQGPEFLTYFNYEAQQDKSGLPNDRFSAERPEGSISTLTIQRTEQRDSAMYRCASSLDRNTDTQYFGPGTRLTVL.

By share of the sample, this clonotype is medium-sized. The gene calls are TRBV27 and TRBJ2-7; 7 nucleotides align to TRBD1. Trimming at V came to 8 bases and at J to 2 bases, leaving 3 bases not matched to a gene. The germline V gene encodes CDR1 MNHEY and CDR2 SMNVEV (reference sequence). This CDR3 is built from 12 residues. CDR3 loop: CASWDSPYEQYF. The DNA for the CDR3 is TGTGCCAGCTGGGACAGTCCCTACGAGCAGTACTTC.

The DNA of the CDR3 is TGCGCCAGCAGCCAAGAGGGGAAGGGCTCTGGGGCCAACGTCCTGACTTTC. Encoded protein: CASSQEGKGSGANVLTF. The V and J genes are TRBV4-3 and TRBJ2-6, with unresolved D. CDR1 LGHNA and CDR2 YSLEER come from the germline V gene. This CDR3 region has 17 residues. V was shortened by 0 bases and J by 0 bases, with 9 bases between the two germline ends.

Worth noting for this clonotype: A read error may account for a junction end that differs from germline. The chain recombines TRBV5-4 with TRBJ2-5; 7 bases agree with TRBD1. CDR1 and CDR2 from the germline V gene are SGHNT and YYREEE (reference sequence). The CDR3 has 14 residues. The CDR3 coding sequence is TGTGTCAGCAGCGAACCGGGACAGAAAGAGACCCAGTACTTC. Translation: CVSSEPGQKETQYF.

This clonotype was seen only a few times. This chain links TRBV4-3 with TRBJ2-5; D gene uncertain. The CDR3 has 15 amino acids. V lost 0 bases and J 6 bases, leaving 14 bases between the germline ends. Germline V gene sequence: CDR1 LGHNA, CDR2 YSLEER. CDR3 DNA sequence: TGCGCCAGCAGCCAAGACAACCAGCGCCGCCAGACCCAGTACTTC. It codes for CASSQDNQRRQTQYF.

CDR3 region: CASERGTAYYEQYF. CDR3 bases: TGTGCCAGCGAGAGGGGGACAGCCTACTACGAGCAGTACTTC. The chain employs TRBV10-3 and TRBJ2-7, with 7 bases identical to TRBD1. With V trimmed by 10 bases and J by 3 bases, 12 bases remained unmatched. CDR3 length equals 14 residues. Germline assignment: CDR1 ENHRY and CDR2 SYGVKD.

The rearrangement links TRBV19 to TRBJ1-4; D perhaps matches TRBD1 (5 bases). CDR3 size: 15 residues. Germline CDR1 LNHDA, CDR2 SQIVND (reference sequence). The V gene lost 7 bases and the J gene lost 2 bases, with 14 bases spanning the gap. This CDR3 reads CASTVGAATNEKLFF. The CDR3 nucleotides are TGTGCCAGTACAGTAGGGGCTGCGACTAATGAAAAACTGTTTTTT.